The clone carrying this T cell receptor (beta chain) was observed many times. Separate cDNA molecules each had unique molecular identifiers attached to them. TCRdb passed the 5' RACE reads through MiXCR, listing each CDR3 protein once. The sample records roughly 69,000 distinct CDR3 sequences, about 10% being singletons. The entry originates in a study of early T cells in non-severe SARS-CoV-2 infection. This CDR3 spans 15 amino acids. V was cut by 7 bases and J by 9 bases, with 19 bases left in between. This clonotype was obtained from an adult who was a healthcare worker with PCR-confirmed SARS-CoV-2 infection or an uninfected control (not recorded which). Sequences were obtained from whole blood. This chain links TRBV12-3 or TRBV12-4 with TRBJ1-6; weak D call: TRBD1 (6 bases). For the CDR3, the DNA is TGTGCCAGCACCCCCCAGGGGCCGGGTATTTCACCCCTCCACTTT. This sequence encodes CASTPQGPGISPLHF.